These 8 T cell receptor beta chains were all obtained from the same sample, sequenced in a study of blood T cells in healthy people across ages. It was with a sample-barcoded 5' primer and a J-beta primer mix that a second PCR of about 6 to 12 cycles was run. A single record per CDR3 protein comes from TCRdb applying MiXCR to the 5' RACE reads. The sample yields around 500,000 distinct CDR3 sequences, about 29% seen once. In addition, the sample was reused for a study of T cells of mothers and their children.

The sequencing input was blood. The receptors were gathered from a boy aged 2 to 9 in good health.

This clonotype showed up just a few times. The CDR3 DNA sequence: TGCAGCGGCTCTAGCCTAAGCTCCTACAATGAGCAGTTCTTC. Its translation: CSGSSLSSYNEQFF. The chain carries TRBV29-1 and TRBJ2-1; weak D call: TRBD2 (5 bases). The V gene lost 7 bases and the J gene lost 0 bases, with 13 bases spanning the gap. This CDR3 has 14 amino acids. The germline gives CDR1 SQVTM, CDR2 ANQGSEA.

Details on this clonotype: The germline gene is not matched at one end of the junction; a read error may be the cause. The chain uses TRBV20-1 and TRBJ1-3; D might be TRBD1 (5 bases). Germline lookup yields CDR1 DFQATT and CDR2 SNEGSKA (reference sequence). The CDR3 spans 14 residues. The CDR3 DNA sequence: TGCAGCGCTAGAGGCCCGGGGGCTGGAAACACCATATATTTT. It encodes CSARGPGAGNTIYF.

V usage is TRBV18 and J usage is TRBJ2-3; D ambiguous. CDR1 and CDR2 from the germline V gene are KGHSH and LQKENI. The germline V and J ends were trimmed by 2 bases and 2 bases, with 5 bases remaining between them. The CDR3 is made up of 13 amino acids. The CDR3 DNA is TGTGCCAGCTCACCAGAGGTCACAGATACGCAGTATTTT. This translates into CASSPEVTDTQYF.

This clonotype turned up a few times. This sequence joins TRBV6-5 and TRBJ2-1, with 10 bases matching TRBD1. V shed 5 bases and J 4 bases; nucleotides not matched to a gene: 5. This CDR3 comprises 15 residues. The germline gives CDR1 MNHEY, CDR2 SVGAGI. CDR3: CASSPRDRGYNEQFF. CDR3 coding DNA: TGTGCCAGCAGTCCCCGGGACAGGGGATACAATGAGCAGTTCTTC.

The chain is built from TRBV3-1 and TRBJ1-2; D gene ambiguous. The length of the CDR3 is 13 residues. Trimming shortened V by 0 bases and J by 5 bases, and 7 bases separated the two germline ends. Germline V gives CDR1 LGHDT, CDR2 YNNKEL (reference sequence). DNA for the CDR3: TGTGCCAGCAGCCAAGAAACCCTTTATGGCTACACCTTC. Its protein is CASSQETLYGYTF.

This chain uses TRBV10-3 with TRBJ2-2, with D perhaps being TRBD1 or TRBD2 (6 bases each). Germline CDR1 and CDR2: ENHRY and SYGVKD. There are 15 residues in the CDR3. The V end was cut by 3 bases, the J end by 5 bases, with 13 bases between. In nucleotides, the CDR3 is TGTGCCATCAGTGAAGGGGGAGGAAGGACCGGGGAGCTGTTTTTT. This codes for CAISEGGGRTGELFF.

This clonotype appeared a few times. The chain carries TRBV6-2 or TRBV6-3 and TRBJ2-6, with 8 bases lining up with TRBD1. The CDR3 runs to 21 residues. The trim removed 1 base at V and 2 bases at J, leaving 16 bases unmatched. CDR1 is MNHEY, CDR2 SVGEGT, per germline. DNA for the CDR3: TGTGCCAGCAGTTACTACCCCCACTCAACAGGGGGACGGCCTGGGGCCAACGTCCTGACTTTC. Translation gives CASSYYPHSTGGRPGANVLTF.

A few counts support this clonotype. This chain connects TRBV29-1 to TRBJ2-7; 7 nucleotides align to TRBD1. The germline gives CDR1 SQVTM, CDR2 ANQGSEA. The V segment lost 7 bases and the J segment 4 bases; nucleotides outside the gene matches: 19. The CDR3 loop spans 16 amino acids. Here the CDR3 DNA reads TGCAGCGCCCAGGAGAGGTACGGGACAGATGTGTACGAGCAGTACTTC. It encodes CSAQERYGTDVYEQYF.